The clone carrying this TCR beta chain came up once. The CDR3 extends over 15 amino acids. Germline CDR1 is MNHEY and CDR2 is SVGAGI. Trimming cost V 4 bases and J 5 bases; bases outside gene matches: 8. RNA transcripts provided the source from which TCR beta CDR3 regions were amplified. The HTBI set primed first-round TCR CDR3 RT-PCR. TCRdb independently ran MiXCR on the multiplex PCR reads; one entry per CDR3 protein. The sample lists 600,000 or so distinct CDR3 sequences, approximately 15% seen once, with around 7% in the top ten. The data stem from a study of T cells in Graves' hyperthyroidism and ophthalmopathy.

The receptor's source is a woman between 18 and 30 years old with Graves' ophthalmopathy. Sequencing was done on a sample of blood. The J gene is TRBJ1-3, the V gene TRBV6-5, with 7 nucleotides matching TRBD1. Written as DNA, the CDR3 is TGTGCCAGCAGTTCAAGACAGGGCCATCGAAACACCATATATTTT. This gives the protein CASSSRQGHRNTIYF.